This T cell receptor beta chain was retrieved from a study of technical replicates of blood from a handful of donors. Assay used: immunoSEQ multiplex PCR; TCRdb lists only in-frame clones, some missing. The table has 60,000 to 85,000 clones, under 95% seen once. This CDR3 spans 13 amino acids. Trimming left V 5 bases short and J 3 bases short, with 11 bases between. Per the germline V gene, CDR1 is SEHNR and CDR2 is FQNEAQ (reference sequence). Sequenced sample: T cells isolated from PBMCs. The TCR sequence derives from a human donor in good health. The V and J genes are TRBV7-9 and TRBJ2-7; D unresolved. The CDR3 bases are TGTGCCAGCAGCCTTCATCCCTACTACGAGCAGTACTTC. Translating gives CASSLHPYYEQYF.